This entry lists 20 T cell receptor beta chains sequenced from one sample in a study of T cells in Graves' hyperthyroidism and ophthalmopathy. Amplification yielded TCR beta CDR3 regions, with RNA transcripts as the source. The HTBI primer set drove a first-round RT-PCR of the TCR CDR3. MiXCR was run by TCRdb on the multiplex PCR reads, yielding one entry per CDR3 protein. The table includes about 640,000 distinct CDR3 sequences, roughly 20% detected once. The sequenced sample consisted of blood. These receptors originate from a man aged 30-40 years with Graves' ophthalmopathy.

This clonotype was picked up a small number of times. The chain is built from TRBV6-1 and TRBJ1-1, with D perhaps TRBD1 (6 bases). Per germline, CDR1 MNHNS and CDR2 SASEGT. Trimming removed 5 bases from V and 4 bases from J, with 11 bases in between. The CDR3 has 13 residues. The CDR3 region is CASSQGFGTEAFF. The CDR3, as DNA: TGTGCCAGCAGTCAGGGGTTTGGCACTGAAGCTTTCTTT.

To note about this clonotype: This may be a read error, as it is one base from a much larger clone. The V call is TRBV5-1, the J call TRBJ2-7; 9 bases match TRBD2. CDR3 length: 16 amino acids. V lost 0 bases and J lost 6; bases outside the gene matches: 10. Germline V gives CDR1 SGHRS, CDR2 YFSETQ. For the CDR3, the DNA is TGCGCCAGCAGCTTGGCCACAGGCGGGAGGGCCTGCGAGCAGTACTTC. This codes for CASSLATGGRACEQYF.

V usage is TRBV29-1 and J usage is TRBJ1-4, with D maybe TRBD1 (6 bases). CDR3 length: 15 residues. Trimming took off 6 bases at V and 0 bases at J, with 14 bases between the two ends. The germline gives CDR1 SQVTM, CDR2 ANQGSEA. DNA of the CDR3: TGCAGCGTCAGGAGGAGGACAGCAACTAATGAAAAACTGTTTTTT. It codes for CSVRRRTATNEKLFF.

The chain links TRBV5-1 to TRBJ1-4, with a possible D match to TRBD1 (6 bases). The CDR3 has 14 residues. Germline V gene sequence: CDR1 SGHRS, CDR2 YFSETQ. V lost 2 bases and J lost 8, with 13 bases in between. CDR3 nucleotides: TGCGCCAGCAGCTTCGACAGGAATTGGGAAAAACTGTTTTTT. Protein sequence: CASSFDRNWEKLFF.

The chain combines TRBV4-2 with TRBJ2-1; a weak D match, TRBD2 (6 bases). V lost 0 bases and J 10 bases, leaving 16 bases between the germline ends. CDR3 length: 15 residues. CDR1 is LGHNA and CDR2 is YNFKEQ in the germline V gene. This chain's CDR3 is CASSQEGTSPQEQFF. CDR3 bases: TGTGCCAGCAGCCAAGAAGGGACTTCCCCTCAAGAGCAGTTCTTC.

The table lists this clonotype with many counts. V usage is TRBV5-1 and J usage is TRBJ1-2; D perhaps matches TRBD1 (6 bases). V gave up 0 bases and J gave up 3 bases, with 12 bases separating them. CDR1 is SGHRS and CDR2 is YFSETQ in the germline V gene. This CDR3 spans 15 amino acids. CDR3 DNA sequence: TGCGCCAGCAGCTTGGCCGGGGGGCGCGACTATGGCTACACCTTC. This translates into CASSLAGGRDYGYTF.

There are many counts of this clonotype. The rearrangement links TRBV11-2 to TRBJ1-1; D not certain. This CDR3 is built from 11 residues. The germline V gene has CDR1 SGHAT and CDR2 FQNNGV. The V end was cut by 1 base, the J end by 7 bases, with 4 bases between. CDR3 in DNA: TGTGCCAGCAGCTTAGCCGTTGAAGCTTTCTTT. Its translation is CASSLAVEAFF.

This clonotype was found many times. V and J are TRBV7-9 and TRBJ2-7; tentative D call: TRBD1 (5 bases). V lost 5 bases, J lost 6 bases, and 11 bases lay in between. The CDR3 is 12 amino acids. CDR1 and CDR2 (germline): SEHNR, FQNEAQ (reference sequence). CDR3 protein: CASSHSGPEQYF. The CDR3 DNA is TGTGCCAGCAGCCATTCAGGGCCCGAGCAGTACTTC.

This chain links TRBV19 with TRBJ2-2, with D perhaps matching TRBD1 (5 bases). V gave up 8 bases and J gave up 5 bases, with 12 bases separating them. The CDR3 runs to 13 residues. Germline V gene data show CDR1 as LNHDA and CDR2 as SQIVND (reference sequence). The CDR3 DNA is TGTGCCAGTGGTGGACACCTAACCGGGGAGCTGTTTTTT. Encoded protein: CASGGHLTGELFF.

The J gene is TRBJ1-1, the V gene TRBV9; no clear D gene. CDR1 SGDLS and CDR2 YYNGEE come from the germline V gene. The V end lost 2 bases, the J end lost 8 bases, and 16 bases lay between the germline ends. This CDR3 contains 14 residues. The CDR3 here is CASSVTQYGGEAFF. CDR3 DNA sequence: TGTGCCAGCAGCGTTACCCAGTACGGCGGGGAAGCTTTCTTT.

In this sample, this clonotype turned up many times. This chain links TRBV20-1 with TRBJ1-1; 10 bases line up with TRBD1. Germline-derived CDR1 and CDR2 are DFQATT and SNEGSKA (reference sequence). With V trimmed by 5 bases and J by 8 bases, 5 bases remained unmatched. CDR3 size: 12 residues. The CDR3 DNA sequence: TGCAGTGCTGTCGGACAGGGGGACGAAGCTTTCTTT. It translates to CSAVGQGDEAFF.

The chain uses TRBV5-5 and TRBJ1-2; no reliable D call. In germline, CDR1 is SGHKS, CDR2 YYEKEE (reference sequence). The CDR3 loop spans 14 amino acids. V lost 0 bases, J lost 3 bases, and 9 bases lay in between. CDR3 bases: TGTGCCAGCAGCTTGGTTGTGGCAGACTATGGCTACACCTTC. This codes for CASSLVVADYGYTF. Drawing the rest from reference TRBV5-5 and TRBJ1-2, the complete variable domain is DAGVTQSPTHLIKTRGQQVTLRCSPISGHKSVSWYQQVLGQGPQFIFQYYEKEERGRGNFPDRFSARQFPNYSSELNVNALLLGDSALYLCASSLVVADYGYTFGSGTRLTVV.

V gene TRBV3-1 combines with J gene TRBJ2-2; 9 bases map to TRBD1. The germline V gene has CDR1 LGHDT and CDR2 YNNKEL (reference sequence). J gave up 3 bases and V 4 bases, and 9 bases lay outside the gene matches. The CDR3 covers 17 residues. CDR3 loop: CASSPRDREIHTGELFF. CDR3 in DNA: TGTGCCAGCAGCCCCCGGGACAGGGAAATCCACACCGGGGAGCTGTTTTTT.

This sequence joins TRBV19 and TRBJ2-5; D is possibly TRBD2 (6 bases). The CDR3 has 15 amino acids. The germline gives CDR1 LNHDA, CDR2 SQIVND (reference sequence). V was clipped by 4 bases and J by 2 bases, with 14 bases between them. For the CDR3, the DNA is TGTGCCAGTAGTAAGGAGGGAGGTAGACAAGAGACCCAGTACTTC. It encodes CASSKEGGRQETQYF.

This clonotype was recorded at least ten times. This rearrangement joins TRBV30 to TRBJ1-2; D is uncertain. V lost 0 bases to trimming and J lost 2 bases, with 10 bases between them. The germline gives CDR1 GTSNPN, CDR2 SVGIG (reference sequence). This CDR3 has 14 amino acids. The CDR3 sequence: CAWSVMARNYGYTF. In DNA, the CDR3 is TGTGCCTGGAGTGTAATGGCCAGGAACTATGGCTACACCTTC.

This rearrangement joins TRBV6-1 to TRBJ2-3; unclear D gene. The CDR3 sequence is 13 residues long. Germline values: CDR1 MNHNS, CDR2 SASEGT. Trimming left V 6 bases short and J 1 base short, with 8 bases between. CDR3 DNA: TGTGCCAGCAGCCGTAAGGGCACAGATACGCAGTATTTT. It is translated as CASSRKGTDTQYF.

The V call is TRBV2, the J call TRBJ1-1; D is uncertain. Trimming left V 3 bases short and J 7 bases short, with 15 bases between. Looked up from germline, CDR1 is SNHLY and CDR2 is FYNNEI. This CDR3 is built from 14 residues. The CDR3 loop reads CASSEVGFRSEAFF. The CDR3 nucleotides are TGTGCCAGCAGTGAGGTAGGGTTTAGGAGTGAAGCTTTCTTT.

The chain is built from TRBV15 and TRBJ1-2; D might be TRBD1 (6 bases). Germline V CDR1 and CDR2: LNHNV, YYDKDF (reference sequence). CDR3 length equals 16 residues. Trimming cost V 5 bases and J 4 bases, with 20 bases left between them. This CDR3 is CATSPGTAGASYGYTF. In DNA form, the CDR3 reads TGTGCCACCAGCCCGGGGACGGCAGGGGCCTCCTATGGCTACACCTTC.

The gene calls are TRBV3-2 and TRBJ2-2; the table names TRBD1, a call not compared with the DNA. TRBV3-2 is described as a pseudogene. This CDR3 is 17 amino acids long. For the CDR3, the DNA is TGTGCCAGCAGCCAAGAAAGGGGCAAGAGAGAGACCGGGGAGCTGTTTTTT. This translates into CASSQERGKRETGELFF.

The chain recombines TRBV6-1 with TRBJ2-1; 8 bases fit TRBD2. The CDR3 sequence is 16 residues long. The germline gives CDR1 MNHNS, CDR2 SASEGT. After removal of 5 bases from V and 7 bases from J, the junction contained 13 bases not matched to a gene. The chain's CDR3 is CASSPRGAGGLNEQFF. As DNA, the CDR3 is TGTGCCAGCAGTCCCAGGGGTGCGGGAGGTTTGAATGAGCAGTTCTTC.